Listed below are T cell receptor beta chains from one sample, sequenced in a study of T cells in Graves' hyperthyroidism and ophthalmopathy. Each CDR3 protein gets one entry after TCRdb re-called the multiplex PCR reads with MiXCR. The data contain around 380,000 distinct CDR3 sequences, approximately 13% of them singletons. The sample taken for sequencing was blood. The source of these receptors is a man younger than 45 with Graves' hyperthyroidism that later progressed to Graves' ophthalmopathy. The CDR3 runs from the conserved cysteine through the conserved F or W. A D gene is named only where the DNA matches it firmly. Rows may omit the clone size; those that give it use once, few, many or a size class.

size: many; D: TRBD1; J: TRBJ2-7; V: TRBV7-9; CDR3: CASATGGHEQYF
size: many; D: .; J: TRBJ1-6; V: TRBV12-3/TRBV12-4; CDR3: CASSLNRARSPLHF
size: many; D: .; J: TRBJ2-7; V: TRBV7-9; CDR3: CASSLDWSYEQYF
size: many; D: TRBD1; J: TRBJ2-5; V: TRBV6-7; CDR3: CASSPQDRGLPHRTQYF
size: .; D: TRBD1; J: TRBJ2-7; V: TRBV9; CDR3: CASSASRDREGGEQYF
size: .; D: TRBD1; J: TRBJ2-2; V: TRBV12-3/TRBV12-4; CDR3: CASRRQGVNTGELFF
size: many; D: .; J: TRBJ2-2; V: TRBV7-3; CDR3: CASSLRTGELFF
size: once; D: TRBD1; J: TRBJ1-6; V: TRBV6-9; CDR3: CASSSLAGGNSPLHF
size: few; D: TRBD1; J: TRBJ1-5; V: TRBV6-1; CDR3: CASSPETGGSQPQHF
size: many; D: TRBD2; J: TRBJ2-3; V: TRBV7-9; CDR3: CASSFLRGGNTDTQYF
size: many; D: TRBD1; J: TRBJ1-1; V: TRBV5-1; CDR3: CASSLLGTGNTEAFF
size: few; D: .; J: TRBJ2-5; V: TRBV5-5; CDR3: CASSLLSSQETQYF
size: .; D: TRBD1; J: TRBJ2-7; V: TRBV5-4; CDR3: CASSSRDRVRYEQYF
size: .; D: .; J: TRBJ2-6; V: TRBV7-6; CDR3: CASSLEQGKGGANVLTF
size: few; D: .; J: TRBJ2-3; V: TRBV30; CDR3: CAWSVRGYTQYF
size: once; D: TRBD1; J: TRBJ1-2; V: TRBV28; CDR3: CASSDQGAYYGYTF
size: many; D: .; J: TRBJ1-5; V: TRBV27; CDR3: CASSFGGGGQPQHF
size: few; D: .; J: TRBJ2-7; V: TRBV6-2/TRBV6-3; CDR3: CASSLSRSISYEQYF
size: many; D: TRBD1; J: TRBJ1-1; V: TRBV5-1; CDR3: CASSSTRDRGTSEAFF
size: many; D: .; J: TRBJ2-2; V: TRBV5-1; CDR3: CASSQTAGNPGELFF
size: many; D: .; J: TRBJ2-1; V: TRBV5-1; CDR3: CASSLEDSSYNEQFF
size: .; D: TRBD1; J: TRBJ1-2; V: TRBV30; CDR3: CAWTASSRGLGYTF
size: many; D: TRBD2; J: TRBJ2-1; V: TRBV5-1; CDR3: CASSRGDEQFF
size: many; D: .; J: TRBJ2-7; V: TRBV20-1; CDR3: CSAPRLGGTYEQYF
size: few; D: .; J: TRBJ1-5; V: TRBV12-5; CDR3: CASGLILNQPQHF
size: many; D: .; J: TRBJ2-7; V: TRBV7-9; CDR3: CASSSPQLADLGEQYF
size: many; D: .; J: TRBJ1-2; V: TRBV5-1; CDR3: CASSRGGGDGYTF
size: .; D: .; J: TRBJ1-5; V: TRBV19; CDR3: CASSIGGIQPQHF
size: few; D: .; J: TRBJ1-2; V: TRBV7-2; CDR3: CASSRDRTYGYTF
size: .; D: TRBD1; J: TRBJ1-5; V: TRBV5-6; CDR3: CASSFDRGVSPQHF